The 26 T cell receptor beta chains below come from one sample, sequenced in a study of cytomegalovirus exposure and HLA in healthy donors. Primers for the PCR totalled 60 Vbeta and 13 Jbeta. Some clones are missing from TCRdb's copy, which holds only in-frame ones; the method was immunoSEQ multiplex PCR. Of 100,000 or so clones in the sample, around 75% are singletons; the top ten hold approximately 1.2%. Sample: PBMCs. These TCRs come from a man aged 40-50 years in good health and CMV-seronegative.

The genes are TRBV28 and TRBJ2-3; the match to TRBD1 covers 7 bases. The CDR3 is 14 residues long. Germline CDR1 reads MDHEN; CDR2 reads SYDVKM. The trim removed 5 bases at V and 9 bases at J, leaving 11 bases unmatched. Here the CDR3 DNA reads TGTGCCAGCAGTCGAGGACAGGCCATAGTGACGCAGTATTTT. Protein product: CASSRGQAIVTQYF. Complete variable domain (other parts from reference TRBV28 and TRBJ2-3): DVKVTQSSRYLVKRTGEKVFLECVQDMDHENMFWYRQDPGLGLRLIYFSYDVKMKEKGDIPEGYSVSREKKERFSLILESASTNQTSMYLCASSRGQAIVTQYFGPGTRLTVL.

The J gene is TRBJ2-1, the V gene TRBV2; D perhaps matches TRBD2 (5 bases). The ends were cut back, 7 bases at V and 8 bases at J, with 12 bases in the middle. The CDR3 has 12 residues. Per the germline V gene, CDR1 is SNHLY and CDR2 is FYNNEI. CDR3 bases: TGTGCCAGCACGGTCGGGGTTCATGAGCAGTTCTTC. Encoded protein: CASTVGVHEQFF.

This clone was seen a handful of times. The chain employs TRBV10-2 and TRBJ2-2, with 11 bases identical to TRBD1. The J segment lost 6 bases and the V segment lost 4 bases, leaving 7 bases of the junction unmatched. CDR1 and CDR2 (germline): WSHSY, SAAADI. The CDR3 has 16 residues. This CDR3 reads CASSAGQGAGPGELFF. The CDR3 nucleotides read TGCGCCAGCAGTGCCGGACAGGGGGCGGGGCCCGGGGAGCTGTTTTTT.

The chain links TRBV27 to TRBJ2-1; unclear D gene. The ends were cut back, 2 bases at V and 4 bases at J, with 6 bases in the middle. Germline lookup yields CDR1 MNHEY and CDR2 SMNVEV (reference sequence). The CDR3 runs to 13 residues. The CDR3 is CASSLPGYNEQFF. The CDR3 bases are TGTGCCAGCAGTTTACCCGGGTACAATGAGCAGTTCTTC.

V is TRBV11-3 and J is TRBJ2-7; D ambiguous. CDR3 length equals 12 residues. Germline V gives CDR1 SGHNT, CDR2 YENEEA. V lost 1 base and J lost 3, with 4 bases in between. As DNA, the CDR3 is TGTGCCAGCAGCTTAGTAAACTACGAGCAGTACTTC. Its translation is CASSLVNYEQYF.

The chain uses TRBV9 and TRBJ1-4; 9 bases agree with TRBD1. The ends lost 0 bases at V and 6 bases at J; junction bases unmatched: 3. The CDR3 covers 15 residues. The germline gives CDR1 SGDLS, CDR2 YYNGEE. Written as DNA, the CDR3 is TGTGCCAGCAGCGTAGGGGACAGGGAGGATGAAAAACTGTTTTTT. It specifies CASSVGDREDEKLFF.

This clone occurred once. Here the CDR3 DNA reads TGTGCCAGCAGCTTGGTGGGCGGGAGGGGGAATGAGCAGTTCTTC. It yields the protein CASSLVGGRGNEQFF. The chain uses TRBV5-4 and TRBJ2-1; TRBD2 aligns across 9 bases. From germline, CDR1 is SGHNT and CDR2 YYREEE (reference sequence). V shed 0 bases, J shed 7 bases, and the junction held 5 bases outside the gene matches. This CDR3 contains 15 residues.

This chain uses TRBV7-2 with TRBJ2-1, with D perhaps matching TRBD1 (6 bases). The CDR3 runs to 15 residues. Trimming left V 5 bases short and J 3 bases short, with 14 bases between. In germline, CDR1 is SGHTA, CDR2 FQGNSA. The CDR3 reads CASSPGTRNYNEQFF. As DNA, the CDR3 is TGTGCCAGCAGCCCCGGGACAAGAAACTACAATGAGCAGTTCTTC.

The chain combines TRBV10-2 with TRBJ2-7; maybe TRBD1 (6 bases). V dropped 0 bases and J dropped 3 bases, with 12 bases sitting between them. The CDR3 has 15 amino acids. CDR1 is WSHSY, CDR2 SAAADI, per germline. Here the CDR3 DNA reads TGCGCCAGCAGTGAGTCAGGCCAGGGGAGCTACGAGCAGTACTTC. The encoded protein is CASSESGQGSYEQYF.

V gene TRBV27 combines with J gene TRBJ2-7; TRBD2 agrees at 8 bases. The J segment lost 6 bases and the V segment lost 5 bases, leaving 3 bases of the junction unmatched. The V gene's germline CDR1 is MNHEY and CDR2 SMNVEV (reference sequence). The CDR3 totals 12 residues. CDR3 sequence (DNA): TGTGCCAGCAGTCCTCGGGGGGGCGAGCAGTACTTC. Translation gives CASSPRGGEQYF.

This clone was counted only a few times. This chain uses TRBV7-2 with TRBJ2-5, with 10 bases lining up with TRBD2. Trimming cost V 3 bases and J 5 bases; bases outside gene matches: 6. CDR3 length: 15 amino acids. The germline V gene has CDR1 SGHTA and CDR2 FQGNSA. The CDR3 here is CASSFSGGALETQYF. The CDR3 DNA reads TGTGCCAGCAGCTTCAGCGGGGGGGCCCTGGAGACCCAGTACTTC.

The chain's CDR3 is CAWSADSYSTDTQYF. The CDR3 DNA reads TGTGCCTGGAGTGCCGACAGTTACAGCACAGATACGCAGTATTTT. V and J are TRBV30 and TRBJ2-3, with D possibly matching TRBD1 (5 bases). Per germline, CDR1 GTSNPN and CDR2 SVGIG (reference sequence). The CDR3 is 15 residues long. V shed 1 base and J shed 0 bases, with 11 bases lying between them.

A few counts support this clone. The gene calls are TRBV11-3 and TRBJ2-7, with 8 bases matching TRBD1. CDR1 is SGHNT and CDR2 is YENEEA in the germline V gene. The V and J ends lost 3 bases and 3 bases, in that order; junction bases with no gene match: 13. The CDR3 has 17 amino acids. The CDR3 here is CASSFGDPGQANYEQYF. For the CDR3, the DNA is TGTGCCAGCAGCTTTGGGGATCCGGGACAGGCGAACTACGAGCAGTACTTC. Full variable domain (remainder filled in from reference TRBV11-3 and TRBJ2-7): EAGVVQSPRYKIIEKKQPVAFWCNPISGHNTLYWYLQNLGQGPELLIRYENEEAVDDSQLPKDRFSAERLKGVDSTLKIQPAELGDSAVYLCASSFGDPGQANYEQYFGPGTRLTVT.

The chain has TRBV7-9 and TRBJ2-6; D uncertain. V gave up 4 bases and J gave up 10 bases, with 5 bases separating them. The length of the CDR3 is 11 residues. Germline CDR1 reads SEHNR; CDR2 reads FQNEAQ (reference sequence). The CDR3 here is CASSSLNVLTF. CDR3 sequence (DNA): TGTGCCAGCAGCTCCCTAAACGTCCTGACTTTC.

The chain carries TRBV5-1 and TRBJ2-1; TRBD1 matches 9 bases. The germline V gene has CDR1 SGHRS and CDR2 YFSETQ. The CDR3 totals 15 residues. The ends lost 4 bases at V and 6 bases at J; junction bases unmatched: 8. Written as DNA, the CDR3 is TGCGCCAGCAGCGCCACCGGGACAGGGATCAATGAGCAGTTCTTC. Protein: CASSATGTGINEQFF.

The chain links TRBV7-3 to TRBJ2-2; 8 bases line up with TRBD2. CDR3 length equals 18 residues. Germline CDR1 SGHTA, CDR2 FQGTGA. The trim removed 4 bases at V and 1 base at J, leaving 11 bases unmatched. DNA for the CDR3: TGTGCCAGCAGCTCCGGTAGGACGGGGGGGCGGAACACCGGGGAGCTGTTTTTT. Translated: CASSSGRTGGRNTGELFF.

The gene calls are TRBV10-3 and TRBJ2-5, with 10 bases lining up with TRBD2. This CDR3 comprises 15 residues. Losses at the gene ends were 4 bases for V and 3 bases for J; bases not matched to a gene: 5. The germline V gene encodes CDR1 ENHRY and CDR2 SYGVKD. The CDR3 DNA follows: TGTGCCATCAGTGGGGCCAGCGGGAGGGAAGAGACCCAGTACTTC. This sequence encodes CAISGASGREETQYF.

This clone was seen just once. A junction boundary mismatches the germline segment, possibly from a read error. The chain couples TRBV25-1 to TRBJ2-7, with 9 bases fitting TRBD2. Looked up from germline, CDR1 is MGHDK and CDR2 is SYGVNS. This CDR3 comprises 11 residues. CDR3 protein: CASSALAGVDF. CDR3 bases: TGTGCCAGCAGTGCACTAGCGGGTGTGGACTTC.

The chain uses TRBV6-6 and TRBJ1-5; 7 bases match TRBD1. The germline V gene has CDR1 MNHNY and CDR2 SVGAGI (reference sequence). The CDR3 totals 14 residues. V trimming: 5 bases; J trimming: 5 bases; junction bases outside the gene matches: 6. CDR3 DNA: TGTGCCAGCAGTCCGACAGGGTTGTATCAGCCCCAGCATTTT. Amino acids: CASSPTGLYQPQHF.

The gene calls are TRBV11-2 and TRBJ2-7, with unresolved D. Germline CDR1 reads SGHAT; CDR2 reads FQNNGV. The germline V and J ends were trimmed by 3 bases and 0 bases, with 12 bases remaining between them. The CDR3 extends over 15 amino acids. In nucleotides, the CDR3 is TGTGCCAGCAGCTTTTTTGAACCGAGCTCCTACGAGCAGTACTTC. Amino acids: CASSFFEPSSYEQYF.

The chain carries TRBV16 and TRBJ1-5; no firm D call. There are 15 residues in the CDR3. Trimming stripped 0 bases from V and 0 bases from J, with 6 bases between. The germline gives CDR1 KGHSY, CDR2 FQNENV. CDR3 sequence (DNA): TGTGCCAGCAGCCAATCGGGCATTAGCAATCAGCCCCAGCATTTT. Amino acids: CASSQSGISNQPQHF.

The chain is built from TRBV7-9 and TRBJ2-1; 11 bases match TRBD2. CDR3 length: 15 amino acids. The junction had 8 bases not matched to a gene; V was cut back by 4 bases and J by 9 bases. From germline, CDR1 is SEHNR and CDR2 FQNEAQ (reference sequence). CDR3 DNA sequence: TGTGCCAGCAGCTACCTAGCGGGAGGATACGGTGAGCAGTTCTTC. Translating it yields CASSYLAGGYGEQFF.

The chain links TRBV6-5 to TRBJ2-7, with 8 bases identical to TRBD1. The trim removed 0 bases at V and 4 bases at J, leaving 5 bases unmatched. The CDR3 is made up of 15 amino acids. The germline gives CDR1 MNHEY, CDR2 SVGAGI. CDR3: CASSYSLGQVYEQYF. The DNA for the CDR3 is TGTGCCAGCAGTTACTCCTTGGGACAGGTTTACGAGCAGTACTTC.

V and J are TRBV2 and TRBJ2-3; 11 nucleotides align to TRBD2. Germline V gene lookup returns CDR1 SNHLY and CDR2 FYNNEI. With 4 bases clipped from V and 0 bases from J, the junction kept 0 bases outside the gene matches. The CDR3 totals 15 residues. Here the CDR3 DNA reads TGTGCCAGCAGTGGGACTAGCGGGAGCACAGATACGCAGTATTTT. It encodes CASSGTSGSTDTQYF.

The gene calls are TRBV19 and TRBJ1-5; the D is unclear. Germline V gives CDR1 LNHDA, CDR2 SQIVND (reference sequence). V was clipped by 1 base and J by 1 base, with 11 bases between them. This CDR3 spans 16 amino acids. The CDR3: CASSIGEGWSNQPQHF. The CDR3 coding sequence is TGTGCCAGTAGTATAGGTGAGGGCTGGAGCAATCAGCCCCAGCATTTT.

This clone was seen more than once but under ten times. The chain joins TRBV18 to TRBJ2-1, with TRBD1 matching 7 bases. This CDR3 is built from 14 residues. Germline assignment: CDR1 KGHSH and CDR2 LQKENI. J was trimmed by 3 bases and V by 10 bases; bases with no gene match: 9. The CDR3 DNA reads as TGTGCCACCCAGGGGACAGCAAACTACAATGAGCAGTTCTTC. It is translated as CATQGTANYNEQFF.